The present T cell receptor beta chain was sequenced within a study of shared clonotypes between healthy human individuals. This clone has a handful of counts. Its antigen is undetermined. The authors ran the assay at deep level. Profiling relied on immunoSEQ multiplex PCR, and the TCRdb table lists in-frame clones only, not all of them. The sample lists 85,000 to 100,000 clones, almost 70% occurring once. The study, taken as a whole, reports: Clonotypes which were not shared had lower generation probabilities than clonotypes that all four donors shared. Clonotype sharing among the donors was expected to vary with sequencing depth. Enrolling few donors narrowed the genetic and exposure-history diversity that was represented.

This CDR3 is 16 amino acids long. The germline V gene encodes CDR1 MNHEY and CDR2 SMNVEV (reference sequence). The V and J ends lost 5 bases and 5 bases, in that order; junction bases with no gene match: 10. Sequencing input: memory CD8+ T cells sorted from blood. The subset was: CD45RO+ cells pooled with CCR7-negative TemRA cells. The chain has TRBV27 and TRBJ2-7, with 12 positions matching TRBD2. This receptor was taken from a man aged 25 to 45 in good health. The CDR3 nucleotides are TGTGCCAGCAGTCAAGGACTAGCGGGATTTCTGAACGAGCAGTACTTC. Residues: CASSQGLAGFLNEQYF.